The 27 T cell receptor beta chains below come from one sample, sequenced in a study of response to subunit inactivated influenza vaccine. TCRdb used MiXCR to reprocess the RT-PCR reads, holding one entry per CDR3 protein. The sample shows roughly 670,000 distinct CDR3 sequences, 14% of them seen only once. This specimen consisted of PBMCs from blood, obtained 14 days before vaccination. The origin of the receptors is a man between 45 and 60 years old who received an inactivated influenza vaccine.

This clonotype was seen only a few times. The CDR3 loop is CASSRSQGPHQETQYF. CDR3 coding DNA: TGTGCCAGCAGTAGATCCCAGGGGCCCCATCAAGAGACCCAGTACTTC. V usage is TRBV2 and J usage is TRBJ2-5, with D perhaps TRBD1 (6 bases). This CDR3 region has 16 residues. Germline CDR1 SNHLY, CDR2 FYNNEI. V was clipped by 5 bases and J by 2 bases, with 18 bases between them.

The rearrangement links TRBV30 to TRBJ1-2; D is unresolved. The CDR3 is 14 residues long. The V gene's germline CDR1 is GTSNPN and CDR2 SVGIG (reference sequence). The germline V and J ends were trimmed by 0 bases and 6 bases, with 14 bases remaining between them. The chain's CDR3 is CAWSVLRWKDGYTF. CDR3 coding DNA: TGTGCCTGGAGTGTACTTAGGTGGAAGGATGGCTACACCTTC. Looking up the rest from reference TRBV30 and TRBJ1-2 gives the full variable domain: SQTIHQWPATLVQPVGSPLSLECTVEGTSNPNLYWYRQAAGRGLQLLFYSVGIGQISSEVPQNLSASRPQDRQFILSSKKLLLSDSGFYLCAWSVLRWKDGYTFGSGTRLTVV.

This clonotype was recorded at least ten times. The rearrangement joins TRBV7-2 to TRBJ1-2, with D maybe TRBD1 (6 bases). The CDR3 extends over 15 amino acids. Germline V lookup: CDR1 SGHTA, CDR2 FQGNSA. V was clipped by 8 bases and J by 5 bases, with 21 bases between them. CDR3 nucleotides: TGTGCCAGCGGGGGCGTCCCGGGACAAGGGTATGGCTACACCTTC. Translation: CASGGVPGQGYGYTF.

This clonotype came up a few times. The J gene is TRBJ2-2, the V gene TRBV27; TRBD2 matches 8 bases. This CDR3 has 16 residues. With V trimmed by 5 bases and J by 5 bases, 10 bases remained unmatched. CDR1 is MNHEY and CDR2 is SMNVEV in the germline V gene (reference sequence). CDR3 nucleotide sequence: TGTGCCAGCAGTCCTCTGGCGGGAGGATCGACCGGGGAGCTGTTTTTT. Translated, it gives CASSPLAGGSTGELFF.

This chain links TRBV20-1 with TRBJ1-6; 7 bases are a match to TRBD1. The germline V gene encodes CDR1 DFQATT and CDR2 SNEGSKA (reference sequence). The CDR3 is 13 amino acids. V lost 6 bases, J lost 3 bases, and 2 bases stayed unmatched. This CDR3 is CSAGDSYNSPLHF. The DNA of the CDR3 is TGCAGTGCAGGGGACAGCTATAATTCACCCCTCCACTTT.

The chain employs TRBV2 and TRBJ2-2, with a tentative D call TRBD2 (6 bases). This CDR3 spans 13 amino acids. The V end lost 6 bases, the J end lost 6 bases, and 11 bases lay between the germline ends. Germline values: CDR1 SNHLY, CDR2 FYNNEI. As DNA, the CDR3 is TGTGCCAGCAGGATACTAGCCCCCGGGGAGCTGTTTTTT. Protein: CASRILAPGELFF. The variable domain in full, with the rest retrieved from reference TRBV2 and TRBJ2-2, is EPEVTQTPSHQVTQMGQEVILRCVPISNHLYFYWYRQILGQKVEFLVSFYNNEISEKSEIFDDQFSVERPDGSNFTLKIRSTKLEDSAMYFCASRILAPGELFFGEGSRLTVL.

This clonotype has a handful of counts. The chain links TRBV5-4 to TRBJ2-4; the D call may be TRBD1 or TRBD2 (7 bases each). This CDR3 contains 17 residues. Deletions cut 4 bases from V and 1 base from J, with 18 bases between. CDR1 is SGHNT, CDR2 YYREEE, per germline (reference sequence). In DNA, the CDR3 is TGTGCCAGCAGCGCAAAAACAGGGGAGGGGGCCAAAAACATTCAGTACTTC. Its protein product is CASSAKTGEGAKNIQYF.

In its sample, this clonotype was seen a few times. This rearrangement joins TRBV5-1 to TRBJ2-7, with 7 bases aligning to TRBD1. The CDR3 is 15 residues long. CDR1 and CDR2 (germline): SGHRS, YFSETQ. J lost 3 bases, V lost 4 bases, and 10 bases had no gene match. The DNA for the CDR3 is TGCGCCAGCAGCACCCGTCCGGGACAGATCTACGAGCAGTACTTC. Translating it yields CASSTRPGQIYEQYF.

J is TRBJ2-5 and V is TRBV6-1, with no clear D. The germline V gene encodes CDR1 MNHNS and CDR2 SASEGT. The CDR3 length is 13 residues. Trimming pared 5 bases from V and 12 bases from J, leaving 19 bases between. The CDR3 spells CASSPLPDGPKYF. In nucleotides, the CDR3 is TGTGCCAGCAGTCCCTTACCTGACGGTCCAAAGTACTTC.

This clonotype has at least ten counts. The chain has TRBV7-2 and TRBJ2-7, with 8 bases identical to TRBD1. The CDR3 contains 13 residues. Germline CDR1 and CDR2: SGHTA and FQGNSA. V lost 5 bases and J lost 2; bases outside the gene matches: 2. CDR3 loop: CASSADRAYEQYF. In DNA form, the CDR3 reads TGTGCCAGCAGCGCGGACAGGGCCTACGAGCAGTACTTC.

V usage is TRBV9 and J usage is TRBJ2-3; D not certain. This CDR3 is 18 amino acids long. V lost 4 bases to trimming and J lost 0 bases, with 21 bases between them. From germline, CDR1 is SGDLS and CDR2 YYNGEE. CDR3 in amino acids: CASSSTALHGTSTDTQYF. The CDR3 DNA reads as TGTGCCAGCAGCTCAACCGCCCTCCACGGAACTAGCACAGATACGCAGTATTTT.

This clonotype was recorded a few times. The chain is built from TRBV11-2 and TRBJ2-1; a possible D gene is TRBD2 (5 bases). Trimming shortened V by 10 bases and J by 9 bases, and 10 bases separated the two germline ends. CDR3 length: 10 residues. The germline gives CDR1 SGHAT, CDR2 FQNNGV. CDR3 amino acids: CATSRGEQFF. In DNA, the CDR3 is TGTGCCACCTCCCGGGGTGAGCAGTTCTTC. The full variable domain, in which reference TRBV11-2 and TRBJ2-1 provide the parts outside the CDR3, is EAGVAQSPRYKIIEKRQSVAFWCNPISGHATLYWYQQILGQGPKLLIQFQNNGVVDDSQLPKDRFSAERLKGVDSTLKIQPAKLEDSAVYLCATSRGEQFFGPGTRLTVL.

The chain has TRBV4-3 and TRBJ2-2, with D possibly TRBD2 on 5 matching bases. Looked up from germline, CDR1 is LGHNA and CDR2 is YSLEER. The CDR3 sequence is 16 residues long. The V end lost 1 base, the J end lost 0 bases, and 9 bases lay between the germline ends. CDR3 protein: CASSQGPGTNTGELFF. CDR3 coding DNA: TGCGCCAGCAGCCAAGGGCCGGGGACGAACACCGGGGAGCTGTTTTTT.

This chain joins TRBV7-9 and TRBJ2-3; perhaps TRBD1 as D (6 bases). Germline V gene sequence: CDR1 SEHNR, CDR2 FQNEAQ (reference sequence). The CDR3 totals 14 residues. V lost 4 bases and J lost 1, with 9 bases in between. CDR3 amino acids: CASSWTVGTDTQYF. The CDR3 nucleotides are TGTGCCAGCAGCTGGACAGTTGGCACAGATACGCAGTATTTT. The full variable domain, in which reference TRBV7-9 and TRBJ2-3 provide the parts outside the CDR3, is DTGVSQNPRHKITKRGQNVTFRCDPISEHNRLYWYRQTLGQGPEFLTYFQNEAQLEKSRLLSDRFSAERPKGSFSTLEIQRTEQGDSAMYLCASSWTVGTDTQYFGPGTRLTVL.

This clonotype has a handful of counts. The junction departs from germline at one end; a sequencing error may be responsible. The chain combines TRBV7-7 with TRBJ2-2; D gene unclear. This CDR3 contains 13 residues. Germline assignment: CDR1 SSHAT and CDR2 FNYEAQ (reference sequence). CDR3 sequence (DNA): TGTGCTAGCAGCTTATATCTAGCCGGGGAGCTGTTTTTT. Amino acid sequence: CASSLYLAGELFF.

Many counts were recorded for this clonotype. The chain carries TRBV5-1 and TRBJ2-1; TRBD2 aligns across 8 bases. J gave up 6 bases and V 4 bases, and 9 bases lay outside the gene matches. Germline V lookup: CDR1 SGHRS, CDR2 YFSETQ. This CDR3 is 15 amino acids long. CDR3 region: CASSLGVAGLNEQFF. In nucleotides, the CDR3 is TGCGCCAGCAGCCTCGGGGTAGCGGGACTCAATGAGCAGTTCTTC.

This clonotype was found a few times. This chain joins TRBV15 and TRBJ1-2; D may be TRBD1 (6 bases). This CDR3 contains 15 residues. Germline assignment: CDR1 LNHNV and CDR2 YYDKDF (reference sequence). V shed 1 base and J shed 0 bases, with 9 bases lying between them. The CDR3 DNA is TGTGCCACCAGCAGAGGGACAGCGGCTAACTATGGCTACACCTTC. The encoded protein is CATSRGTAANYGYTF.

The chain is built from TRBV4-1 and TRBJ1-5; 7 bases align to TRBD1. Germline CDR1 reads MGHRA; CDR2 reads YSYEKL. V dropped 1 base and J dropped 11; count of bases not matched to a gene: 14. The CDR3 consists of 16 residues. The CDR3 sequence: CASSQGGDRRLGAQHF. Written as DNA, the CDR3 is TGCGCCAGCAGCCAAGGGGGGGACAGAAGGCTCGGGGCCCAGCATTTT.

The chain couples TRBV28 to TRBJ2-5; D not certain. The V end was cut by 5 bases, the J end by 5 bases, with 12 bases between. This CDR3 region has 13 residues. Germline V CDR1 and CDR2: MDHEN, SYDVKM. In nucleotides, the CDR3 is TGTGCCAGCAGTACCTTAGGGTGGGAGACCCAGTACTTC. It codes for CASSTLGWETQYF. Filled out from reference TRBV28 and TRBJ2-5, the complete variable domain reads DVKVTQSSRYLVKRTGEKVFLECVQDMDHENMFWYRQDPGLGLRLIYFSYDVKMKEKGDIPEGYSVSREKKERFSLILESASTNQTSMYLCASSTLGWETQYFGPGTRLLVL.

CDR3 coding DNA: TGTGCCAGCAGCCCCGGGACTAGCGGGCTGTCGGCCTACGAGCAGTACTTC. Its translation: CASSPGTSGLSAYEQYF. This chain uses TRBV9 with TRBJ2-7; 12 nucleotides agree with TRBD2. J lost 2 bases, V lost 4 bases, and 10 bases had no gene match. Germline CDR1 reads SGDLS; CDR2 reads YYNGEE. The CDR3 consists of 17 residues.

This clonotype was seen repeatedly, ten times or more. The rearrangement uses TRBV20-1 and TRBJ2-2, with 8 bases that match TRBD1. CDR3 length: 15 residues. Losses at the gene ends were 6 bases for V and 3 bases for J; bases not matched to a gene: 9. Germline CDR1 and CDR2: DFQATT and SNEGSKA (reference sequence). For the CDR3, the DNA is TGCAGTGCCCCGAGGACAGGGATGGACACCGGGGAGCTGTTTTTT. Translating gives CSAPRTGMDTGELFF.

The sample holds a few counts of this clonotype. V is TRBV4-2 and J is TRBJ1-5, with 8 nucleotides matching TRBD1. The V segment lost 1 base and the J segment 0 bases; nucleotides outside the gene matches: 2. The CDR3 spans 16 residues. The germline V gene has CDR1 LGHNA and CDR2 YNFKEQ. The DNA for the CDR3 is TGTGCCAGCAGCCAAGTGGACAGGGATAGCAATCAGCCCCAGCATTTT. Residues: CASSQVDRDSNQPQHF.

In this sample, this clonotype turned up many times. The rearrangement joins TRBV6-1 to TRBJ2-7; D not certain. The length of the CDR3 is 11 residues. V was cut by 3 bases and J by 3 bases, with 3 bases left in between. Germline V gene data show CDR1 as MNHNS and CDR2 as SASEGT. The CDR3 protein is CASSDFYEQYF. CDR3 DNA: TGTGCCAGCAGTGACTTCTACGAGCAGTACTTC.

This chain links TRBV2 with TRBJ2-3, with 10 bases matching TRBD2. The length of the CDR3 is 18 residues. V dropped 6 bases and J dropped 0; count of bases not matched to a gene: 12. The germline V gene has CDR1 SNHLY and CDR2 FYNNEI. CDR3 in DNA: TGTGCCAGCAGCCTTGCGGTTATTAGCGGGGGGAGCACAGATACGCAGTATTTT. It is translated as CASSLAVISGGSTDTQYF.

This chain joins TRBV14 and TRBJ2-2; D remains ambiguous. The germline V gene has CDR1 SGHDN and CDR2 FVKESK. CDR3 length: 13 residues. The V end lost 6 bases, the J end lost 9 bases, and 14 bases lay between the germline ends. In DNA, the CDR3 is TGTGCCAGCAGTCCCTCCGAGGCGCGGGAGCTGTTTTTT. This translates into CASSPSEARELFF.

The sample holds many counts of this clonotype. This rearrangement joins TRBV9 to TRBJ1-1; perhaps TRBD1 as D (5 bases). CDR3 length: 15 residues. Germline assignment: CDR1 SGDLS and CDR2 YYNGEE. V lost 0 bases to trimming and J lost 5 bases, with 14 bases between them. This CDR3 is CASSVAQGFGTEAFF. The CDR3 DNA reads TGTGCCAGCAGCGTAGCCCAGGGCTTCGGGACTGAAGCTTTCTTT. Filled out from reference TRBV9 and TRBJ1-1, the complete variable domain reads DSGVTQTPKHLITATGQRVTLRCSPRSGDLSVYWYQQSLDQGLQFLIQYYNGEERAKGNILERFSAQQFPDLHSELNLSSLELGDSALYFCASSVAQGFGTEAFFGQGTRLTVV.

The chain joins TRBV7-9 to TRBJ2-7; the D is unclear. The ends were cut back, 1 base at V and 5 bases at J, with 9 bases in the middle. Germline V CDR1 and CDR2: SEHNR, FQNEAQ (reference sequence). The length of the CDR3 is 13 residues. For the CDR3, the DNA is TGTGCCAGCAGCTTAGTTGTCGTTGACGAGCAGTACTTC. Translation: CASSLVVVDEQYF.